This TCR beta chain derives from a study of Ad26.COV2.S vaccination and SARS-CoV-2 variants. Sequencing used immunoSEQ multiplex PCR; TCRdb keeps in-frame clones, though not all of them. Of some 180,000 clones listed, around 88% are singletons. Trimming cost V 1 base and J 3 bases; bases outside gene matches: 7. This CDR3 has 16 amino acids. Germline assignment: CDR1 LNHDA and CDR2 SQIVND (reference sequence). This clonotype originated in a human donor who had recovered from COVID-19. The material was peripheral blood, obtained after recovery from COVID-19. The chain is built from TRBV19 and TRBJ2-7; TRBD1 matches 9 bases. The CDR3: CASSIAWDRVGYEQYF. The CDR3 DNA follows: TGTGCCAGTAGTATAGCCTGGGACAGGGTGGGCTACGAGCAGTACTTC.